The 9 T cell receptor beta chains below all came from one sample that was sequenced in a study of blood T cell repertoires in COVID-19. Generated by immunoSEQ multiplex PCR, the TCRdb table keeps only in-frame clones and is missing some. The table has approximately 240,000 clones, 65% to 85% seen once. Sequenced material: peripheral blood. These receptor sequences come from a human donor in a cohort sampled during active COVID-19.

This clone was detected a few times. The chain joins TRBV6-5 to TRBJ1-2, with a weak D call TRBD1 (5 bases). CDR1 and CDR2 (germline): MNHEY, SVGAGI. With 5 bases removed from V and 4 bases from J, the gap between germline ends came to 17 bases. This CDR3 is 15 amino acids long. CDR3 in DNA: TGTGCCAGCAGTCTCCGGGGCGGGGCGAGCTATGGCTACACCTTC. Translating it yields CASSLRGGASYGYTF.

The chain uses TRBV12-3 or TRBV12-4 and TRBJ1-2; TRBD1 matches at 7 bases. After removal of 6 bases from V and 3 bases from J, the junction contained 1 base not matched to a gene. This CDR3 is 12 amino acids long. The CDR3 reads CASSGTDYGYTF. The CDR3 bases are TGTGCCAGCAGCGGGACAGACTATGGCTACACCTTC.

The gene calls are TRBV4-2 and TRBJ2-1, with 8 positions matching TRBD1. Germline V CDR1 and CDR2: LGHNA, YNFKEQ. The V and J ends lost 3 bases and 5 bases, in that order; junction bases with no gene match: 6. This CDR3 is built from 15 residues. CDR3 loop: CASSQTGAIDNEQFF. The CDR3, as DNA: TGTGCCAGCAGCCAGACAGGGGCTATCGACAATGAGCAGTTCTTC.

This clone was detected many times. The chain has TRBV2 and TRBJ2-2; 7 nucleotides match TRBD1. The V segment lost 6 bases and the J segment 6 bases; nucleotides outside the gene matches: 7. There are 14 residues in the CDR3. Germline CDR1 reads SNHLY; CDR2 reads FYNNEI. The CDR3 reads CASRGQLLAGELFF. CDR3 in DNA: TGTGCCAGCAGGGGACAGTTACTCGCCGGGGAGCTGTTTTTT.

The chain employs TRBV7-3 and TRBJ2-1; 7 positions match TRBD1. V shed 6 bases, J shed 9 bases, and the junction held 20 bases outside the gene matches. CDR3 length equals 17 residues. Germline loops: CDR1 SGHTA, CDR2 FQGTGA. CDR3 amino acids: CASRRVHRGNEGSEQFF. CDR3 nucleotides: TGTGCCAGCAGGAGAGTGCACAGGGGAAATGAAGGGAGTGAGCAGTTCTTC.

The CDR3 region is CASSLVSENIQYF. CDR3 coding DNA: TGTGCCAGCAGCTTAGTTTCCGAGAACATTCAGTACTTC. J is TRBJ2-4 and V is TRBV7-9; D is unclear. Germline loops: CDR1 SEHNR, CDR2 FQNEAQ (reference sequence). This CDR3 is built from 13 residues. Between the trimmed V and J ends, which lost 1 base and 7 bases, there was a span of 8 bases.

The chain uses TRBV9 and TRBJ2-2; possibly TRBD2 for D (6 bases). V gave up 3 bases and J gave up 11 bases, with 26 bases separating them. CDR1 is SGDLS, CDR2 YYNGEE, per germline. This CDR3 has 17 residues. CDR3 nucleotides: TGTGCCAGCAGCGGGGCTAACCGGGACTCCAACCCGGTAGAGCTGTTTTTT. Its protein product is CASSGANRDSNPVELFF. Looking up the rest from reference TRBV9 and TRBJ2-2 gives the full variable domain: DSGVTQTPKHLITATGQRVTLRCSPRSGDLSVYWYQQSLDQGLQFLIQYYNGEERAKGNILERFSAQQFPDLHSELNLSSLELGDSALYFCASSGANRDSNPVELFFGEGSRLTVL.

The chain combines TRBV5-4 with TRBJ2-1; maybe TRBD1 (6 bases). V was clipped by 1 base and J by 5 bases, with 10 bases between them. The CDR3 contains 14 residues. CDR1 is SGHNT, CDR2 YYREEE, per germline (reference sequence). CDR3 region: CASSLRGGDNEQFF. The CDR3 bases are TGTGCCAGCAGCTTGAGAGGGGGTGACAATGAGCAGTTCTTC.

The chain employs TRBV5-1 and TRBJ2-5; maybe TRBD2 (6 bases). The CDR3 has 15 amino acids. V lost 0 bases and J lost 0, with 9 bases in between. Germline V gene sequence: CDR1 SGHRS, CDR2 YFSETQ. The CDR3: CASSLVSGDQETQYF. The DNA of the CDR3 is TGCGCCAGCAGCTTGGTTAGCGGAGACCAAGAGACCCAGTACTTC.